The 24 T cell receptor beta chains below were found in one sample sequenced in a study of technical replicates of blood from a few donors. The method was immunoSEQ multiplex PCR; TCRdb's version includes in-frame clones alone and lacks a portion of them. The sample holds 75,000 to 95,000 clones; almost 97% are singletons and the top ten take approximately 0.37%. Sequencing was performed on T cells isolated from PBMCs. The receptor set was obtained from a human donor in good health.

V and J are TRBV19 and TRBJ2-5; 10 nucleotides match TRBD2. J lost 3 bases, V lost 7 bases, and 2 bases had no gene match. This CDR3 region has 13 residues. Per the germline V gene, CDR1 is LNHDA and CDR2 is SQIVND (reference sequence). CDR3 bases: TGTGCCAGTAATCTAGCGGGAGAAGAGACCCAGTACTTC. It is translated as CASNLAGEETQYF.

The V and J genes are TRBV7-2 and TRBJ2-1; 8 nucleotides align to TRBD2. This CDR3 has 16 amino acids. Unmatched junction bases numbered 13, after V lost 2 bases and J lost 10 bases. Germline lookup yields CDR1 SGHTA and CDR2 FQGNSA. The CDR3 bases are TGTGCCAGCAGCTTAAGAGGACGGGAGGGCCAAAGGGAGCAGTTCTTC. Translation gives CASSLRGREGQREQFF.

The chain has TRBV27 and TRBJ2-7, with D maybe TRBD1 (6 bases). This CDR3 comprises 14 residues. Looked up from germline, CDR1 is MNHEY and CDR2 is SMNVEV (reference sequence). Trimming shortened V by 6 bases and J by 3 bases, and 15 bases separated the two germline ends. CDR3 nucleotides: TGTGCCAGCAGCGCGCAGGGGTCAAACTACGAGCAGTACTTC. Translation: CASSAQGSNYEQYF.

The chain is built from TRBV9 and TRBJ1-3, with D unclear. Deletions cut 4 bases from V and 0 bases from J, with 14 bases between. The CDR3 has 16 amino acids. Per the germline V gene, CDR1 is SGDLS and CDR2 is YYNGEE. CDR3 amino acids: CASSQNLPGSGNTIYF. The DNA for the CDR3 is TGTGCCAGCAGCCAAAATTTGCCGGGCTCTGGAAACACCATATATTTT.

V gene TRBV7-3 combines with J gene TRBJ2-7; 7 positions match TRBD1. Germline-derived CDR1 and CDR2 are SGHTA and FQGTGA. Trimming removed 5 bases from V and 2 bases from J; junction bases left unmatched: 6. The CDR3 sequence is 14 residues long. Here the CDR3 reads CASSPRDSTYEQYF. CDR3 sequence (DNA): TGTGCCAGCAGCCCCCGGGACAGTACCTACGAGCAGTACTTC.

With regard to this clone: Compared with germline, one end of the junction differs, possibly owing to a read error. V and J are TRBV28 and TRBJ2-3, with TRBD1 matching over 8 bases. CDR1 is MDHEN and CDR2 is SYDVKM in the germline V gene. The CDR3 length is 16 residues. The CDR3 here is CASSLGTGSLTDTKYF. The CDR3 DNA sequence: TGTGCCAGCAGTTTGGGGACAGGTTCTCTCACAGATACGAAGTATTTT.

In this sample, this clone turned up once. The rearrangement links TRBV6-6 to TRBJ1-4; the match to TRBD1 covers 7 bases. CDR3 length equals 14 residues. Germline V CDR1 and CDR2: MNHNY, SVGAGI (reference sequence). V trimming: 2 bases; J trimming: 10 bases; junction bases outside the gene matches: 7. CDR3 sequence reads: CASSYRTGSRKLFF. The CDR3 DNA reads TGTGCCAGCAGTTACCGGACAGGTTCACGAAAACTGTTTTTT.

This chain uses TRBV11-3 with TRBJ1-1, with TRBD1 identical over 10 bases. This CDR3 has 14 amino acids. In germline, CDR1 is SGHNT, CDR2 YENEEA. Trimming removed 5 bases from V and 6 bases from J; junction bases left unmatched: 6. The CDR3 nucleotides read TGTGCCAGCAGCCCGTCGACAGGGGGCCCTGAAGCTTTCTTT. It codes for CASSPSTGGPEAFF.

CDR3 DNA: TGTGCCAGCAGCTTGGCCGAGTGGAGCGGGACTGCTCGAGATACGCAGTATTTT. Translated: CASSLAEWSGTARDTQYF. V gene TRBV5-4 combines with J gene TRBJ2-3, with 7 bases lining up with TRBD2. The trim removed 0 bases at V and 5 bases at J, leaving 15 bases unmatched. Germline V lookup: CDR1 SGHNT, CDR2 YYREEE (reference sequence). This CDR3 region has 18 residues.

This clone was counted only a few times. V is TRBV4-2 and J is TRBJ2-5; 8 positions agree with TRBD1. The CDR3 is made up of 15 amino acids. Germline values: CDR1 LGHNA, CDR2 YNFKEQ. J was trimmed by 5 bases and V by 1 base; bases with no gene match: 6. The CDR3 coding sequence is TGTGCCAGCAGCCAAGTCAGGGGGCCCAAGGAGACCCAGTACTTC. This gives the protein CASSQVRGPKETQYF.

The chain combines TRBV6-6 with TRBJ1-5; D is unclear. V lost 4 bases, J lost 4 bases, and 5 bases lay in between. The V gene's germline CDR1 is MNHNY and CDR2 SVGAGI (reference sequence). This CDR3 has 12 amino acids. CDR3 amino acids: CASSSLNQPQHF. The CDR3 nucleotides are TGTGCCAGCAGTTCCCTAAATCAGCCCCAGCATTTT.

The gene calls are TRBV5-6 and TRBJ2-7; the D gene is possibly TRBD2 (6 bases). V lost 2 bases to trimming and J lost 2 bases, with 8 bases between them. CDR3 length equals 13 residues. The germline V gene has CDR1 SGHDT and CDR2 YYEEEE. The CDR3: CASSLRLAYEQYF. CDR3 nucleotides: TGTGCCAGCAGCTTAAGACTAGCCTACGAGCAGTACTTC.

The chain recombines TRBV7-9 with TRBJ2-5, with 7 bases aligning to TRBD1. V shed 5 bases, J shed 3 bases, and the junction held 0 bases outside the gene matches. The germline CDR1 and CDR2 sequences are SEHNR and FQNEAQ (reference sequence). The CDR3 is 12 amino acids. Written as DNA, the CDR3 is TGTGCCAGCAGCGGGACAGAAGAGACCCAGTACTTC. Residues: CASSGTEETQYF. Full variable domain (remainder filled in from reference TRBV7-9 and TRBJ2-5): DTGVSQNPRHKITKRGQNVTFRCDPISEHNRLYWYRQTLGQGPEFLTYFQNEAQLEKSRLLSDRFSAERPKGSFSTLEIQRTEQGDSAMYLCASSGTEETQYFGPGTRLLVL.

In its sample, this clone was seen once. V and J are TRBV19 and TRBJ2-5; weak D call: TRBD1 (6 bases). The V end lost 5 bases, the J end lost 4 bases, and 11 bases lay between the germline ends. The CDR3 has 13 residues. CDR1 is LNHDA, CDR2 SQIVND, per germline (reference sequence). CDR3: CASSVGTLETQYF. The CDR3, as DNA: TGTGCCAGTAGTGTAGGGACACTAGAGACCCAGTACTTC.

The V call is TRBV29-1, the J call TRBJ1-1; D is unclear. Between the trimmed V and J ends, which lost 3 bases and 4 bases, there was a span of 15 bases. The CDR3 totals 14 residues. The germline CDR1 and CDR2 sequences are SQVTM and ANQGSEA. CDR3 loop: CSVDPGRTVTEAFF. In DNA form, the CDR3 reads TGCAGCGTTGACCCCGGGAGGACCGTCACTGAAGCTTTCTTT.

V and J are TRBV27 and TRBJ2-7; D perhaps matches TRBD1 (6 bases). The CDR3 extends over 15 amino acids. The V gene's germline CDR1 is MNHEY and CDR2 SMNVEV (reference sequence). The germline V and J ends were trimmed by 2 bases and 2 bases, with 13 bases remaining between them. CDR3 sequence: CASSLIRQATYEQYF. CDR3 in DNA: TGTGCCAGCAGTTTAATTAGACAGGCGACCTACGAGCAGTACTTC.

The chain is built from TRBV28 and TRBJ1-5, with D uncertain. From germline, CDR1 is MDHEN and CDR2 SYDVKM. Trimming cost V 8 bases and J 5 bases, with 4 bases left between them. CDR3 size: 10 residues. The CDR3 DNA follows: TGTGCCAGCTCGGATCAGCCCCAGCATTTT. It translates to CASSDQPQHF. Full variable domain (remainder filled in from reference TRBV28 and TRBJ1-5): DVKVTQSSRYLVKRTGEKVFLECVQDMDHENMFWYRQDPGLGLRLIYFSYDVKMKEKGDIPEGYSVSREKKERFSLILESASTNQTSMYLCASSDQPQHFGDGTRLSIL.

The chain recombines TRBV7-9 with TRBJ2-3; D is unresolved. The CDR3 has 16 amino acids. Per the germline V gene, CDR1 is SEHNR and CDR2 is FQNEAQ (reference sequence). The ends were cut back, 2 bases at V and 2 bases at J, with 14 bases in the middle. CDR3 sequence (DNA): TGTGCCAGCAGCTTAAGTCCGCTGGCTCACACAGATACGCAGTATTTT. This translates into CASSLSPLAHTDTQYF.

J is TRBJ2-1 and V is TRBV2; D perhaps matches TRBD2 (6 bases). Trimming shortened V by 10 bases and J by 1 base, and 11 bases separated the two germline ends. Looked up from germline, CDR1 is SNHLY and CDR2 is FYNNEI. The CDR3 covers 13 residues. The CDR3 loop is CATLAESYNEQFF. DNA of the CDR3: TGTGCCACATTAGCGGAATCCTACAATGAGCAGTTCTTC.

In this sample, this clone turned up once. The V and J genes are TRBV2 and TRBJ1-4, with a possible D match to TRBD1 (5 bases). The CDR3 is made up of 15 amino acids. Germline V lookup: CDR1 SNHLY, CDR2 FYNNEI. Trimming stripped 4 bases from V and 4 bases from J, with 13 bases between. Here the CDR3 reads CASSAAQGGNEKLFF. CDR3 in DNA: TGTGCCAGCAGTGCGGCTCAGGGTGGTAATGAAAAACTGTTTTTT.

This chain uses TRBV5-4 with TRBJ1-1, with 10 bases aligning to TRBD1. V gave up 2 bases and J gave up 4 bases; unmatched junction bases: 5. There are 15 residues in the CDR3. Germline loops: CDR1 SGHNT, CDR2 YYREEE (reference sequence). The DNA for the CDR3 is TGTGCCAGCAGCTTAGGACAGGGGGTTGGCACTGAAGCTTTCTTT. This codes for CASSLGQGVGTEAFF.

V and J are TRBV7-3 and TRBJ1-5; D is unresolved. CDR3 length: 16 amino acids. Germline V gene sequence: CDR1 SGHTA, CDR2 FQGTGA. The V end was cut by 10 bases, the J end by 6 bases, with 25 bases between. The CDR3 spells CATPPGYEERFQPQHF. The CDR3 coding sequence is TGTGCCACACCTCCGGGTTACGAAGAAAGATTTCAGCCCCAGCATTTT.

This chain links TRBV2 with TRBJ2-1; 11 bases are shared with TRBD2. Germline V gene data show CDR1 as SNHLY and CDR2 as FYNNEI. The V gene end was trimmed by 7 bases and the J gene end by 10 bases; junction bases not matched to a gene: 9. The CDR3 is 14 residues long. This chain's CDR3 is CASMGTSGLEEQFF. The CDR3 DNA is TGTGCCAGCATGGGGACTAGCGGTCTCGAAGAGCAGTTCTTC.

V gene TRBV5-1 combines with J gene TRBJ1-1, with D possibly matching TRBD1 (6 bases). V lost 0 bases and J 6 bases, leaving 15 bases between the germline ends. The CDR3 is made up of 15 amino acids. Germline values: CDR1 SGHRS, CDR2 YFSETQ. CDR3 sequence (DNA): TGCGCCAGCAGCTTGGTTACAGGGTTAGGTTCTGAAGCTTTCTTT. It encodes CASSLVTGLGSEAFF.